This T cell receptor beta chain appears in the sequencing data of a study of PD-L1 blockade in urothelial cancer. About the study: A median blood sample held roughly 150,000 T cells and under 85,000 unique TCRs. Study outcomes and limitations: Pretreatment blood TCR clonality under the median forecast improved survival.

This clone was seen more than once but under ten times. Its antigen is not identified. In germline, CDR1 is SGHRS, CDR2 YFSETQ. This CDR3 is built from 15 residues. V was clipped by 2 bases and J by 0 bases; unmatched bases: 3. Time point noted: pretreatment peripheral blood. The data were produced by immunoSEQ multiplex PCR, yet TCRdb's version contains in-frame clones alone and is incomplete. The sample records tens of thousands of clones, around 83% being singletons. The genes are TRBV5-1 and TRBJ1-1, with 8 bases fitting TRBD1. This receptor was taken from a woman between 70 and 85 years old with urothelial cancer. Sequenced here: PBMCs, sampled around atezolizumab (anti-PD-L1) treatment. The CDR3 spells CASSFWTGLNTEAFF. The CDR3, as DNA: TGCGCCAGCAGCTTTTGGACAGGGCTGAACACTGAAGCTTTCTTT.